This TCR beta chain originates from a study of blood T cell repertoires in COVID-19. Study information: The study drew acute and convalescent COVID-19 samples from the United States, Italy and Spain. PBMCs, B-cell-depleted T cells, or T cells were the source of the cDNA or gDNA that made up the material.

This clone was picked up a small number of times. Original data processing: Estimation of nucleated cell counts relied on the amplification of reference gene primers. TCRdb keeps only in-frame clones here, not all; method: immunoSEQ multiplex PCR. Clone size and the V and J calls come from that table; the DNA yielded D and trimming. The data show roughly 100,000 clones, nearly 90% seen once. The source of this sequence is a man between 50 and 59 years old with active COVID-19. Material for sequencing was peripheral blood.

CDR3 sequence reads: CASRGRGDEQYF. Written as DNA, the CDR3 is TGTGCCAGCAGGGGGAGGGGGGACGAGCAGTACTTC. This rearrangement joins TRBV5-4 to TRBJ2-7; TRBD2 might be the D (7 bases). Per germline, CDR1 SGHNT and CDR2 YYREEE (reference sequence). The V and J ends lost 5 bases and 5 bases respectively, with 11 bases between them. The CDR3 has 12 amino acids.